This T cell receptor (beta chain) was sequenced for a study of blood T cell repertoires in COVID-19 (dated by TCRdb to the early 2020s). Study-wide context: The collaborator samples originated in the United States, Italy and Spain and spanned the acute and convalescent phases of COVID-19. The prospective study material was composed of cDNA or gDNA derived from T cells, B-cell-depleted T cells, or PBMCs. Subjects who had been exposed to COVID-19, were actively infected with it, or had recovered from it provided the deeply sampled blood TCRbeta repertoires that made up the dataset. The repertoires were released in a freely available public database intended as a resource for research on the immune response to SARS-CoV-2. The samples were drawn from the first 160 participants of the ongoing ImmuneRACE study and from about 1,200 subjects provided by 6 global collaborators. The sample metadata nearly always contained a de-identified subject ID, COVID-19 status, age in years and sex. HLA class I and class II types, where available, came from metadata supplied by the sample provider rather than from assay-based typing.

TCRbeta CDR3 regions were amplified from genomic DNA by means of the immunoSEQ Assay, a bias-controlled multiplex PCR. As for the original processing: The number of nucleated cells in each sample was estimated by amplification of reference gene primers within the assay. To quantify the absolute abundance of each unique TCRbeta CDR3 rearrangement, sequence reads were collapsed and filtered. For each sample, productive Simpson clonality was calculated as the square root of Simpson's diversity index across productive rearrangements. In its TCRdb copy, this immuneACCESS table keeps in-frame sequences only and misses some clones. Where compared with another copy, unresolved V genes explain less than half of these, and the others have no known cause. Clone size and V and J calls were adopted from that table, with D and trimming inferred from the DNA. For this sample there are around 100,000 clones; roughly 88% appear just once. 5% of the sample lies in the top ten.

A remark on this clone: Its target antigen remains unknown. The sample holds no much larger clone one base away, and base qualities are not on file.

Trimmed from V: 5 bases; trimmed from J: 0 bases; junction bases lacking a gene match: 5. The germline V gene supplies CDR1 SGHAT and CDR2 FQNNGV. Counted from cysteine to phenylalanine, this CDR3 has 16 amino acids. Kept here is only the CDR3 DNA, which spans 48 bases and is read in frame from base 1. Collaborating institutions collected whole blood in K2EDTA tubes following their own protocols. For TCRbeta analysis, collaborators shipped samples in one of three forms: frozen whole blood, isolated PBMCs, or DNA extracted from either of those sample types. Overall results and qualifications from the work: Clinical and demographic metadata were provided uncurated, with the amount varying by source and participant.

Sequenced sample: peripheral blood. The sequence joins TRBV11-2 to TRBJ2-1; 9 middle bases align to TRBD2. The TCR was taken from a human donor in a cohort sampled during active COVID-19. The CDR3: CASSPSSGSSYNEQFF. The DNA is TGTGCCAGCAGCCCAAGTAGCGGGAGCTCCTACAATGAGCAGTTCTTC.